Sequencing of this T cell receptor beta chain was carried out in a study of T cells in Graves' hyperthyroidism and ophthalmopathy. Over 18 months, lack of ophthalmopathy progression marked Graves' hyperthyroidism as stable. Trimming cost V 3 bases and J 1 base, with 28 bases left between them. Per germline, CDR1 MDHEN and CDR2 SYDVKM. There are 21 residues in the CDR3. This clonotype was detected ten times or more. TCR beta CDR3 sequences were amplified from RNA transcripts. The primer set for the first-round RT-PCR of the TCR CDR3 was HTBI. TCRdb called the multiplex PCR reads again in MiXCR, with one record for every CDR3 protein. This sample carries approximately 710,000 distinct CDR3 sequences, around 16% of them seen once, and the ten largest clones take 15%.

The sample consisted of blood. This chain joins TRBV28 and TRBJ1-5, with D maybe TRBD1 (5 bases). This receptor was obtained from a man aged 50-60 years with Graves' hyperthyroidism. DNA for the CDR3: TGTGCCAGCAGTTTCGGTAGCTTCGAGGGGTCTCGTCGCTTGAGCAATCAGCCCCAGCATTTT. It yields the protein CASSFGSFEGSRRLSNQPQHF. The variable domain in full, with the rest retrieved from reference TRBV28 and TRBJ1-5, is DVKVTQSSRYLVKRTGEKVFLECVQDMDHENMFWYRQDPGLGLRLIYFSYDVKMKEKGDIPEGYSVSREKKERFSLILESASTNQTSMYLCASSFGSFEGSRRLSNQPQHFGDGTRLSIL.